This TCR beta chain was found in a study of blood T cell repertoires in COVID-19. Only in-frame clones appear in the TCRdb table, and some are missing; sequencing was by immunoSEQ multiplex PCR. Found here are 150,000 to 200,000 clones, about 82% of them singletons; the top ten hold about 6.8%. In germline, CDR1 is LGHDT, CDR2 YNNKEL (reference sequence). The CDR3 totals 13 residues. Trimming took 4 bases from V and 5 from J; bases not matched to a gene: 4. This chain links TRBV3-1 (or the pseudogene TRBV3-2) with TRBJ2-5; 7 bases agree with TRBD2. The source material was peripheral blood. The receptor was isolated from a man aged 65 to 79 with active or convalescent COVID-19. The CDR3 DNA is TGTGCCAGCAGCCTCCTCGGGGGGGAGACCCAGTACTTC. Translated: CASSLLGGETQYF.